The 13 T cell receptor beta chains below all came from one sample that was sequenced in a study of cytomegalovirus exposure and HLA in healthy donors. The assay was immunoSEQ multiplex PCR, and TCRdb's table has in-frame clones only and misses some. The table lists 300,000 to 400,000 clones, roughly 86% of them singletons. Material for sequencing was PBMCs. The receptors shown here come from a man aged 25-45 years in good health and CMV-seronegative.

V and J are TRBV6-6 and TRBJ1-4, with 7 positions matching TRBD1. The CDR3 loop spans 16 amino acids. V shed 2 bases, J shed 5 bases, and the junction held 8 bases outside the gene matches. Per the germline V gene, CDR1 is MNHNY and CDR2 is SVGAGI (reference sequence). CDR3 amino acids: CASSYPGTVNNEKLFF. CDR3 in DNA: TGTGCCAGCAGTTACCCAGGGACAGTGAACAATGAAAAACTGTTTTTT.

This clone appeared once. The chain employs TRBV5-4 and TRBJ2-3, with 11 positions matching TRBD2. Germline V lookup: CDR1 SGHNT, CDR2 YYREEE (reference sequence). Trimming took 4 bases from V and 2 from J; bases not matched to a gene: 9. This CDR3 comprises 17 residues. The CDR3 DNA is TGTGCCAGCAGCCTTCCCAGGACTAGCGGGTACACAGATACGCAGTATTTT. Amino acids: CASSLPRTSGYTDTQYF. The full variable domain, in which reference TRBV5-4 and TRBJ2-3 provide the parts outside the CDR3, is ETGVTQSPTHLIKTRGQQVTLRCSSQSGHNTVSWYQQALGQGPQFIFQYYREEENGRGNFPPRFSGLQFPNYSSELNVNALELDDSALYLCASSLPRTSGYTDTQYFGPGTRLTVL.

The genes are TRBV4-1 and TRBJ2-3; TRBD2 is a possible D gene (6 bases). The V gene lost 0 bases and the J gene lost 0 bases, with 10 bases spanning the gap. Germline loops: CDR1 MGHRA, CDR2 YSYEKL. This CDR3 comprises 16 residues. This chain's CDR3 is CASSQDGGESTDTQYF. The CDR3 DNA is TGCGCCAGCAGCCAAGATGGCGGGGAAAGCACAGATACGCAGTATTTT.

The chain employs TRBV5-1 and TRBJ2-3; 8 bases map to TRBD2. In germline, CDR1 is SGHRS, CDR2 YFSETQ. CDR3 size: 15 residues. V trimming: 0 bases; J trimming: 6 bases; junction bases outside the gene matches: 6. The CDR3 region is CASSLGSGGADTQYF. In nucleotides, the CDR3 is TGCGCCAGCAGCTTGGGATCCGGGGGGGCGGATACGCAGTATTTT.

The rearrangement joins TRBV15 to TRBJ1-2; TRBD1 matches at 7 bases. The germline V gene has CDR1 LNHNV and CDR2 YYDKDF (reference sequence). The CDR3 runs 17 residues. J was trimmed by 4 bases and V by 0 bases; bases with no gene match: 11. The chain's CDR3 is CATSRDWVSTGSYGYTF. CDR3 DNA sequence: TGTGCCACCAGCAGAGACTGGGTATCGACAGGGAGCTATGGCTACACCTTC.

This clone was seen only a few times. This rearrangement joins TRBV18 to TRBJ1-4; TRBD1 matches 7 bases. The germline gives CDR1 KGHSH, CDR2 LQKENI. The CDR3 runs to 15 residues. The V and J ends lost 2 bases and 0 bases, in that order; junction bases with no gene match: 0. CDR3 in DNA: TGTGCCAGCTCACCAGGGACAGCAACTAATGAAAAACTGTTTTTT. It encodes CASSPGTATNEKLFF.

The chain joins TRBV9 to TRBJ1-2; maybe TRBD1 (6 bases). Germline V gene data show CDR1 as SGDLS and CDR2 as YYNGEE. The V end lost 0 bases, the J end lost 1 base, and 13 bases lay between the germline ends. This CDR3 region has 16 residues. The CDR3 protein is CASSVGATRGNYGYTF. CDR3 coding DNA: TGTGCCAGCAGCGTAGGTGCAACCAGGGGTAACTATGGCTACACCTTC.

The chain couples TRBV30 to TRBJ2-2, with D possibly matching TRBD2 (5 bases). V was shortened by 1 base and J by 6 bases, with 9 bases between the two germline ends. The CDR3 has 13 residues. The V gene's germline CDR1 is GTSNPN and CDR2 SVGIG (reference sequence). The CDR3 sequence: CAWSALEAGELFF. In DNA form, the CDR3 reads TGTGCCTGGAGTGCACTAGAGGCCGGGGAGCTGTTTTTT.

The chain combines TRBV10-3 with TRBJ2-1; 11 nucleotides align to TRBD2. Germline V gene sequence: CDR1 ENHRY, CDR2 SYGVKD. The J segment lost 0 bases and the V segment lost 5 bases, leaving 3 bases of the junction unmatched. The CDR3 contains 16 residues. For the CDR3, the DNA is TGTGCCATCAGTTTTAGCGGGGGGGACTCCTACAATGAGCAGTTCTTC. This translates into CAISFSGGDSYNEQFF.

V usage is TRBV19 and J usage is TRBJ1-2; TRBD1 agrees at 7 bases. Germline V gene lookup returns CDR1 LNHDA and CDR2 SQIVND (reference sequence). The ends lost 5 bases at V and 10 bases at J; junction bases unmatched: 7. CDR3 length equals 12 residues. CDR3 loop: CASSPGTEHYTF. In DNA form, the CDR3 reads TGTGCCAGTAGTCCCGGGACAGAACACTACACCTTC.

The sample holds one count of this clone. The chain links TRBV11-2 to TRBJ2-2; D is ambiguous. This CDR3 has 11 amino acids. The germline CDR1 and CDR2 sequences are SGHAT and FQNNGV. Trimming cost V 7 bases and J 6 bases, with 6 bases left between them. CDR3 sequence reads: CASNFAGELFF. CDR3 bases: TGTGCCAGCAACTTCGCCGGGGAGCTGTTTTTT.

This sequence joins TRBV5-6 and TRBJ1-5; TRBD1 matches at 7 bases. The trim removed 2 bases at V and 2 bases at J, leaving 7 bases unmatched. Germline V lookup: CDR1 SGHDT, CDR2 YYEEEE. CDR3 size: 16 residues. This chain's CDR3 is CASSLSGGRGNQPQHF. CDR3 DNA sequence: TGTGCCAGCAGCTTATCAGGGGGGCGGGGCAATCAGCCCCAGCATTTT.

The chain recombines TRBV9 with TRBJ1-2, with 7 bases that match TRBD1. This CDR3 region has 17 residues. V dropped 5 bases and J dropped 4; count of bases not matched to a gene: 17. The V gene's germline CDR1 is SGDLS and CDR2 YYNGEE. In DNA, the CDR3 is TGTGCCAGCAGTGCCCCACGGGAGGGGGCCCCGACCTATGGCTACACCTTC. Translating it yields CASSAPREGAPTYGYTF.